The 18 T cell receptor beta chains below all came from one sample that was sequenced in a study of Ad26.COV2.S vaccination and SARS-CoV-2 variants. Treatment reported: roughly 18 received Ad26.COV2.S at low or high dose, single or two shots; roughly 5 received placebo; per-sample allocation not given. Day 63 after the first vaccine or placebo injection was the time point for sampling. Clones were read by immunoSEQ multiplex PCR, and TCRdb kept only the in-frame ones, dropping some. In the table there are around 320,000 clones, about 86% of which are singletons. The source was peripheral blood, collected in a trial of Ad26.COV2.S vaccine versus placebo. Receptors originate from a person between 18 and 65 years old who received the Ad26.COV2.S COVID-19 vaccine or a placebo.

This chain uses TRBV7-2 with TRBJ2-2, with D perhaps TRBD1 (5 bases). The V end lost 5 bases, the J end lost 6 bases, and 13 bases lay between the germline ends. The CDR3 runs 14 residues. Germline CDR1 and CDR2: SGHTA and FQGNSA. The CDR3 DNA is TGTGCCAGCAGCGAGACAGTTTCGCCCGGGGAGCTGTTTTTT. This translates into CASSETVSPGELFF.

The rearrangement joins TRBV3-1 (or the pseudogene TRBV3-2) to TRBJ1-4, with a weak D call TRBD1 (5 bases). Trimming removed 0 bases from V and 2 bases from J, with 16 bases in between. The CDR3 spans 18 residues. Per the germline V gene, CDR1 is LGHDT and CDR2 is YNNKEL (reference sequence). In nucleotides, the CDR3 is TGTGCCAGCAGCCAAGAGCAAGGGGAGACGCGGACTAATGAAAAACTGTTTTTT. It codes for CASSQEQGETRTNEKLFF.

V and J are TRBV3-1 (or the pseudogene TRBV3-2) and TRBJ2-5; 12 nucleotides align to TRBD2. The J segment lost 3 bases and the V segment lost 6 bases, leaving 5 bases of the junction unmatched. Germline V CDR1 and CDR2: LGHDT, YNNKEL (reference sequence). CDR3 length equals 15 residues. In nucleotides, the CDR3 is TGTGCCAGCAGTCCACTAGCGGGGGGAGAAGAGACCCAGTACTTC. Amino acid sequence: CASSPLAGGEETQYF.

The chain couples TRBV5-4 to TRBJ2-1, with D possibly matching TRBD2 (7 bases). Per germline, CDR1 SGHNT and CDR2 YYREEE (reference sequence). Trimming stripped 5 bases from V and 4 bases from J, with 25 bases between. The CDR3 is 18 amino acids. As DNA, the CDR3 is TGTGCCAGCAGTTTTGGGCCACCGCGGGGGACATCTTACAATGAGCAGTTCTTC. Translated: CASSFGPPRGTSYNEQFF.

The chain combines TRBV5-4 with TRBJ2-1, with D unresolved. V lost 0 bases to trimming and J lost 9 bases, with 10 bases between them. Germline V gene lookup returns CDR1 SGHNT and CDR2 YYREEE (reference sequence). The length of the CDR3 is 13 residues. CDR3: CASSLVLLGEQFF. The CDR3 DNA reads TGTGCCAGCAGCTTGGTTTTGCTCGGTGAGCAGTTCTTC.

The chain recombines TRBV10-3 with TRBJ1-2; TRBD1 matches 8 bases. Germline V gene lookup returns CDR1 ENHRY and CDR2 SYGVKD. CDR3 length: 13 amino acids. J was trimmed by 11 bases and V by 3 bases; bases with no gene match: 8. CDR3 DNA: TGTGCCATCAGTGATAACAGGGGGATACGGTACACCTTC. Its translation: CAISDNRGIRYTF.

The V and J genes are TRBV7-9 and TRBJ1-4, with D uncertain. Germline-derived CDR1 and CDR2 are SEHNR and FQNEAQ (reference sequence). Trimming left V 4 bases short and J 2 bases short, with 8 bases between. The CDR3 covers 14 residues. The CDR3 region is CASSYGATNEKLFF. The CDR3, as DNA: TGTGCCAGCAGCTACGGAGCTACTAATGAAAAACTGTTTTTT.

This chain's CDR3 is CASSLGVESEQFF. CDR3 bases: TGTGCCAGCTCACTAGGGGTGGAGTCGGAGCAGTTCTTC. V usage is TRBV18 and J usage is TRBJ2-1; D is perhaps TRBD1 (5 bases). This CDR3 contains 13 residues. V lost 4 bases, J lost 10 bases, and 14 bases lay in between. CDR1 is KGHSH and CDR2 is LQKENI in the germline V gene.

In DNA form, the CDR3 reads TGCAGCGTTTATAAGCCCGGGGGCCGATCTACCTACGAGCAGTACTTC. It codes for CSVYKPGGRSTYEQYF. The rearrangement uses TRBV29-1 and TRBJ2-7; perhaps D is TRBD1 or TRBD2 (6 bases each). Germline loops: CDR1 SQVTM, CDR2 ANQGSEA. Trimming left V 5 bases short and J 2 bases short, with 22 bases between. This CDR3 comprises 16 residues.

This chain uses TRBV5-4 with TRBJ2-7; D possibly corresponds to TRBD2 (7 bases). CDR1 is SGHNT, CDR2 YYREEE, per germline (reference sequence). V gave up 4 bases and J gave up 5 bases, with 19 bases separating them. The CDR3 runs to 15 residues. CDR3 in amino acids: CASSEGGGAWNEQYF. In nucleotides, the CDR3 is TGTGCCAGCAGCGAGGGAGGGGGGGCTTGGAACGAGCAGTACTTC. The variable domain in full, completed from reference TRBV5-4 and TRBJ2-7, reads ETGVTQSPTHLIKTRGQQVTLRCSSQSGHNTVSWYQQALGQGPQFIFQYYREEENGRGNFPPRFSGLQFPNYSSELNVNALELDDSALYLCASSEGGGAWNEQYFGPGTRLTVT.

The chain combines TRBV7-8 with TRBJ1-4; D may be TRBD1 (6 bases). The CDR3 has 15 amino acids. V gave up 1 base and J gave up 3 bases, with 9 bases separating them. The germline V gene encodes CDR1 SGHVS and CDR2 FQNEAQ. CDR3 residues: CASSLGGQSNEKLFF. The CDR3 DNA follows: TGTGCCAGCAGCTTAGGTGGACAGTCTAATGAAAAACTGTTTTTT. The full variable domain, rest sourced from reference TRBV7-8 and TRBJ1-4, is GAGVSQSPRYKVAKRGQDVALRCDPISGHVSLFWYQQALGQGPEFLTYFQNEAQLDKSGLPSDRFFAERPEGSVSTLKIQRTQQEDSAVYLCASSLGGQSNEKLFFGSGTQLSVL.

The CDR3, as DNA: TGTGCCAGCAGCCACGGGGACACGGTGGTTGGGACCCAGTACTTC. Its protein is CASSHGDTVVGTQYF. The chain links TRBV9 to TRBJ2-5, with D tentatively TRBD1 (6 bases). The CDR3 loop spans 15 amino acids. V was pared by 4 bases and J by 7 bases, with 20 bases between. The germline V gene has CDR1 SGDLS and CDR2 YYNGEE.

This CDR3 reads CASSGLDRTYEQYF. DNA of the CDR3: TGTGCCAGTAGTGGGTTGGACCGGACCTACGAGCAGTACTTC. The V and J genes are TRBV19 and TRBJ2-7, with unresolved D. The CDR3 covers 14 residues. Trimming pared 5 bases from V and 2 bases from J, leaving 13 bases between. From germline, CDR1 is LNHDA and CDR2 SQIVND (reference sequence).

The CDR3 region has the DNA TGTGCCAGCAGCTTAGCTGGGACCGCTTCCTACGAGCAGTACTTC. Translation: CASSLAGTASYEQYF. The chain is built from TRBV7-2 and TRBJ2-7; D tentatively fits TRBD1 or TRBD2 (5 bases each). Germline CDR1 SGHTA, CDR2 FQGNSA. The V gene lost 0 bases and the J gene lost 1 base, with 10 bases spanning the gap. The CDR3 is made up of 15 amino acids.

The chain recombines TRBV4-2 with TRBJ2-1; TRBD1 aligns across 7 bases. Germline CDR1 reads LGHNA; CDR2 reads YNFKEQ. This CDR3 is built from 14 residues. The V gene end was trimmed by 6 bases and the J gene end by 8 bases; junction bases not matched to a gene: 10. CDR3 in DNA: TGTGCCAGCAGATCCCTGAGGGGGCAGGATGAGCAGTTCTTC. Its translation: CASRSLRGQDEQFF.

The chain has TRBV7-2 and TRBJ2-5; 11 nucleotides align to TRBD1. Germline lookup yields CDR1 SGHTA and CDR2 FQGNSA. V lost 5 bases to trimming and J lost 5 bases; unmatched junction nucleotides: 19. The CDR3 is 19 amino acids. The CDR3 here is CASSISWTGTGGARETQYF. Here the CDR3 DNA reads TGTGCCAGCAGCATTAGCTGGACCGGGACAGGGGGTGCGAGGGAGACCCAGTACTTC.

J is TRBJ2-1 and V is TRBV7-8, with no clear D. The CDR3 sequence is 11 residues long. Germline V gene lookup returns CDR1 SGHVS and CDR2 FQNEAQ. The V end was cut by 2 bases, the J end by 10 bases, with 6 bases between. The CDR3 region has the DNA TGTGCCAGCAGCTTATATGGGGAGCAGTTCTTC. Protein product: CASSLYGEQFF. Full variable domain (remainder filled in from reference TRBV7-8 and TRBJ2-1): GAGVSQSPRYKVAKRGQDVALRCDPISGHVSLFWYQQALGQGPEFLTYFQNEAQLDKSGLPSDRFFAERPEGSVSTLKIQRTQQEDSAVYLCASSLYGEQFFGPGTRLTVL.

CDR3 in amino acids: CASGGLAGGRGDEQFF. The CDR3, as DNA: TGTGCCAGCGGTGGACTAGCGGGGGGGCGAGGCGATGAGCAGTTCTTC. V and J are TRBV3-1 (or the pseudogene TRBV3-2) and TRBJ2-1; 15 positions agree with TRBD2. The CDR3 is made up of 16 amino acids. Germline V gives CDR1 LGHDT, CDR2 YNNKEL (reference sequence). V shed 8 bases and J 8 bases; nucleotides not matched to a gene: 10.